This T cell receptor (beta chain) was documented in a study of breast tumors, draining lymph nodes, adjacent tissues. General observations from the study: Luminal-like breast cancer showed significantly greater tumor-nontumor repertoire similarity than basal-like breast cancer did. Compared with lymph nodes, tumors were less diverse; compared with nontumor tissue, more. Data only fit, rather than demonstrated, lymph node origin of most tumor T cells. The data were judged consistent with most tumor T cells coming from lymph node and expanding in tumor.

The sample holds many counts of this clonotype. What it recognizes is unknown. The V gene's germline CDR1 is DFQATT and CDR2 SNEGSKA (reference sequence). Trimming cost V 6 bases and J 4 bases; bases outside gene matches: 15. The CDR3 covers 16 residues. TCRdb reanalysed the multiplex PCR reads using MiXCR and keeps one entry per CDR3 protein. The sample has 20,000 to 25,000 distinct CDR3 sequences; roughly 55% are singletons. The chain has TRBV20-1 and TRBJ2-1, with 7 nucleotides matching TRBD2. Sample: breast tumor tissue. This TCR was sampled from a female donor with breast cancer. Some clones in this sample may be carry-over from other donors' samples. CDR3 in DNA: TGCAGTGCGCTAGAGGCTGGTGTCGGGAGGTACAATGAGCAGTTCTTC. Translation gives CSALEAGVGRYNEQFF.